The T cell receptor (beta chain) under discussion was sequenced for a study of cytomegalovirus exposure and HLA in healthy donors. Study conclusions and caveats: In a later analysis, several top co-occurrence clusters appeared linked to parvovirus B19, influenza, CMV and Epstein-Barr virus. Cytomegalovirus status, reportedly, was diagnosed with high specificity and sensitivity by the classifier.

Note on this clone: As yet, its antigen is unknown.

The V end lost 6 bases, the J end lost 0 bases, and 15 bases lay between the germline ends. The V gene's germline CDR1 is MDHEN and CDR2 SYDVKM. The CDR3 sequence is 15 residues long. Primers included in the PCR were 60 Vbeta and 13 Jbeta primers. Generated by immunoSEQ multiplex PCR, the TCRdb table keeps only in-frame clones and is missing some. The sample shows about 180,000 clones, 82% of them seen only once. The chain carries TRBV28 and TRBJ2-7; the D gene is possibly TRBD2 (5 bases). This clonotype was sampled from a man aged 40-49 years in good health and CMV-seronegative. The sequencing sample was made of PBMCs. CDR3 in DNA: TGTGCCAGCAGCCCCCGGGGTAGGAGCTCCTACGAGCAGTACTTC. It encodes CASSPRGRSSYEQYF.